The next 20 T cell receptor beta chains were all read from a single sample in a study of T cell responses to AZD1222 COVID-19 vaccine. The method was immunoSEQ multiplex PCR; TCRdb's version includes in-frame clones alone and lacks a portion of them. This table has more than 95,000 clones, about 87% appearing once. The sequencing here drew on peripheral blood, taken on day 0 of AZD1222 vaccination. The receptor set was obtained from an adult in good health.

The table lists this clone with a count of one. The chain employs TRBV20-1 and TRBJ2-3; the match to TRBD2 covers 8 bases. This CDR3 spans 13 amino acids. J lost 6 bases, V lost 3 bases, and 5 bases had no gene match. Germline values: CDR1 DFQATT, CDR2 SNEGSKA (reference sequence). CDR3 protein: CSASRTSKDTQYF. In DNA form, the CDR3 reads TGCAGTGCTAGTCGGACTAGCAAGGATACGCAGTATTTT.

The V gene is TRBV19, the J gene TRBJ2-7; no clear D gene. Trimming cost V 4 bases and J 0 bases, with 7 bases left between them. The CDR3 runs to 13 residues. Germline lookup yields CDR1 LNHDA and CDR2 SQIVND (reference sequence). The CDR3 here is CASSTFASYEQYF. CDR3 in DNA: TGTGCCAGTAGTACATTCGCCTCCTACGAGCAGTACTTC. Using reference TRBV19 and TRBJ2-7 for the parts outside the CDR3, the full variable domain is DGGITQSPKYLFRKEGQNVTLSCEQNLNHDAMYWYRQDPGQGLRLIYYSQIVNDFQKGDIAEGYSVSREKKESFPLTVTSAQKNPTAFYLCASSTFASYEQYFGPGTRLTVT.

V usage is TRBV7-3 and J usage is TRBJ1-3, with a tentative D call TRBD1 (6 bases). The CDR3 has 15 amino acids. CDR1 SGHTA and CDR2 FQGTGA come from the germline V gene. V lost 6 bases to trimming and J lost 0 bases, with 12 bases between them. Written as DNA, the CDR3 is TGTGCCAGCAGTTCAGAGGGGGTCTCTGGAAACACCATATATTTT. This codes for CASSSEGVSGNTIYF. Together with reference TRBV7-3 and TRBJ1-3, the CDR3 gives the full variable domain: GAGVSQTPSNKVTEKGKYVELRCDPISGHTALYWYRQSLGQGPEFLIYFQGTGAADDSGLPNDRFFAVRPEGSVSTLKIQRTERGDSAVYLCASSSEGVSGNTIYFGEGSWLTVV.

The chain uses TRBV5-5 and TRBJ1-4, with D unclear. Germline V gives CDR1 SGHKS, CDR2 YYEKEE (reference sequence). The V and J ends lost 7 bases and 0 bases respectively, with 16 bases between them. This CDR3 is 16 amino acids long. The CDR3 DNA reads TGTGCCAGCGTCCTCTCCATGGGAGCAACTAATGAAAAACTGTTTTTT. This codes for CASVLSMGATNEKLFF.

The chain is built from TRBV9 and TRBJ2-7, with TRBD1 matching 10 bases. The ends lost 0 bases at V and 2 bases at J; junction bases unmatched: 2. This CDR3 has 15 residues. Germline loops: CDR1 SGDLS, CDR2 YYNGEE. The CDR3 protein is CASSVATGGAYEQYF. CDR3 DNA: TGTGCCAGCAGCGTAGCGACAGGGGGCGCCTACGAGCAGTACTTC.

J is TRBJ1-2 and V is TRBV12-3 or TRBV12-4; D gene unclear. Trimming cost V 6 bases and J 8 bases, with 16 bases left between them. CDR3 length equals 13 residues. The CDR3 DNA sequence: TGTGCCAGCAGCCCCCTCAAGGCTAACGGCTACACCTTC. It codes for CASSPLKANGYTF.

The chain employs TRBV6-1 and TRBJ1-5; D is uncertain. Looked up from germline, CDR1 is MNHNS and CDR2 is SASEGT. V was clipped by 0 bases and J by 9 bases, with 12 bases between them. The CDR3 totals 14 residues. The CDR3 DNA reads TGTGCCAGCAGTGAAGCGACGGCCCCCTGGCCCCAGCATTTT. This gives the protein CASSEATAPWPQHF.

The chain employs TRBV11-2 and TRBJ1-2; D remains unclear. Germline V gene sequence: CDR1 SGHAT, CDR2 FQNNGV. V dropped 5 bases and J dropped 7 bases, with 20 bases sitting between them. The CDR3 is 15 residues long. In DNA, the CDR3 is TGTGCCAGCAGCCCTCCGACCCCTTCAGAGGCTGGCTACACCTTC. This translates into CASSPPTPSEAGYTF.

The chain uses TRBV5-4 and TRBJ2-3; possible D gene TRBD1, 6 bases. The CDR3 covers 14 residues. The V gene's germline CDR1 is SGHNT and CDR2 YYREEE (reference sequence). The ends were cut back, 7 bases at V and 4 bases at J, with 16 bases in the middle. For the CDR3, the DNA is TGTGCCAGCCTACGGGACAAGGGACCAGATACGCAGTATTTT. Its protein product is CASLRDKGPDTQYF. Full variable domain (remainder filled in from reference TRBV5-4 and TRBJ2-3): ETGVTQSPTHLIKTRGQQVTLRCSSQSGHNTVSWYQQALGQGPQFIFQYYREEENGRGNFPPRFSGLQFPNYSSELNVNALELDDSALYLCASLRDKGPDTQYFGPGTRLTVL.

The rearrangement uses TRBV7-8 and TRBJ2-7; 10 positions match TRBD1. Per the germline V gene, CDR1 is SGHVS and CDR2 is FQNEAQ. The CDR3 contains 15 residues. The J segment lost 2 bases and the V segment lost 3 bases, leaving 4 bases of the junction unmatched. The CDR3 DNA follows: TGTGCCAGCAGCTTCCGGGACAGGGGCCCCTACGAGCAGTACTTC. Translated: CASSFRDRGPYEQYF. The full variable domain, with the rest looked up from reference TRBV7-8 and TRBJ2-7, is GAGVSQSPRYKVAKRGQDVALRCDPISGHVSLFWYQQALGQGPEFLTYFQNEAQLDKSGLPSDRFFAERPEGSVSTLKIQRTQQEDSAVYLCASSFRDRGPYEQYFGPGTRLTVT.

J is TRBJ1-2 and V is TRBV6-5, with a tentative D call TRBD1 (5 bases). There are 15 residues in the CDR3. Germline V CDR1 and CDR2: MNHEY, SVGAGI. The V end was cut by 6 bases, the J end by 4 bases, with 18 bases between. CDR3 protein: CASRTAGQLSYGYTF. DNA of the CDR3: TGTGCCAGCAGGACCGCGGGGCAGTTATCCTATGGCTACACCTTC.

The chain's CDR3 is CASSLIGPGNQPQHF. CDR3 nucleotides: TGTGCCAGCAGTTTAATCGGGCCAGGGAATCAGCCCCAGCATTTT. The chain employs TRBV28 and TRBJ1-5; maybe TRBD1 (5 bases). V lost 2 bases and J 4 bases, leaving 12 bases between the germline ends. The CDR3 contains 15 residues. Germline CDR1 MDHEN, CDR2 SYDVKM.

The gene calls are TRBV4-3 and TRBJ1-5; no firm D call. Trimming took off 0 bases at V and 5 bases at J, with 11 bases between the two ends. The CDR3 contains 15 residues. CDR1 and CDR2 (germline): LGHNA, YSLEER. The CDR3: CASSQDRRGDQPQHF. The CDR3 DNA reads TGCGCCAGCAGCCAAGACCGGCGCGGCGATCAGCCCCAGCATTTT.

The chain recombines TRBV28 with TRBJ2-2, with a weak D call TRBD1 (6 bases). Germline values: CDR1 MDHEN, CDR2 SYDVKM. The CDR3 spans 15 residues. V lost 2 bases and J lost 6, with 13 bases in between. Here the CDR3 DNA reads TGTGCCAGCAGTTTAGTTATCAACAGGGCCGGGGAGCTGTTTTTT. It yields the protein CASSLVINRAGELFF.

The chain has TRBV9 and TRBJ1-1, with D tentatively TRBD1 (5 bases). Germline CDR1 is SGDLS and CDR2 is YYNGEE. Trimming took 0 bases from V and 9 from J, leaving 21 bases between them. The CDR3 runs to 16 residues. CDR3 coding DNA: TGTGCCAGCAGCGTAGCCTTAGACAGCGTTATTACCCAAGCTTTCTTT. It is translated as CASSVALDSVITQAFF.

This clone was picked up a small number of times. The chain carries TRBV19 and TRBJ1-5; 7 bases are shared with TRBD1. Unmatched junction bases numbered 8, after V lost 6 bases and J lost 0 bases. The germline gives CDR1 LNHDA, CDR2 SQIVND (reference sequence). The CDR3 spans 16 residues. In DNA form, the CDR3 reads TGTGCCAGTAGGAAACAGGGGCCTAGTAGCAATCAGCCCCAGCATTTT. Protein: CASRKQGPSSNQPQHF.

CDR3 sequence (DNA): TGTGCCACCGCGGGACTAGCGAAAGATACGCAGTATTTT. Protein product: CATAGLAKDTQYF. V is TRBV5-4 and J is TRBJ2-3; 10 bases agree with TRBD2. V shed 9 bases, J shed 5 bases, and the junction held 6 bases outside the gene matches. The CDR3 sequence is 13 residues long. Germline loops: CDR1 SGHNT, CDR2 YYREEE (reference sequence).

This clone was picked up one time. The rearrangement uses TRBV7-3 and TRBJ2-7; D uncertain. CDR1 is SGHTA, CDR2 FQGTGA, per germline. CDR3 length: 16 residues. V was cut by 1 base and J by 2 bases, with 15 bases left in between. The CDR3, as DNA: TGTGCCAGCAGCTTAATAGGGCAGTCCTTTGCCTACGAGCAGTACTTC. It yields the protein CASSLIGQSFAYEQYF.

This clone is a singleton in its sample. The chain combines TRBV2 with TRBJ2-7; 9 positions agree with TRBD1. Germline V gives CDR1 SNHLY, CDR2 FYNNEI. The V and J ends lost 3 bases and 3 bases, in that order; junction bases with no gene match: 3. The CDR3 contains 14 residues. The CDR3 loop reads CASSDGTGSYEQYF. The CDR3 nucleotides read TGTGCCAGCAGTGATGGGACAGGGAGCTACGAGCAGTACTTC.

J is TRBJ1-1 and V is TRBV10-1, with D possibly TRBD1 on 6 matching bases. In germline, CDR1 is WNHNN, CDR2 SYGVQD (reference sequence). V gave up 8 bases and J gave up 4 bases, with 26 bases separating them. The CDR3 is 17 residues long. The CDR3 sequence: CASLPDSLQGTSTEAFF. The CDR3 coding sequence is TGCGCCAGCCTGCCTGACAGTCTTCAGGGGACGAGCACTGAAGCTTTCTTT.